The 18 T cell receptor beta chains below all came from one sample that was sequenced in a study of T cell responses to AZD1222 COVID-19 vaccine. Using immunoSEQ multiplex PCR, the repertoire was profiled, and TCRdb retains in-frame clones only, with some absent. The table has over 150,000 clones, 90% seen once; the top ten hold roughly 3.1%. The sample here was peripheral blood, taken on day 0 of AZD1222 vaccination. These receptors were taken from an adult in good health.

Details on this clone: Other DNA sequences in the sample encode the same CDR3. The gene calls are TRBV5-4 and TRBJ1-1; D call uncertain. The V gene lost 4 bases and the J gene lost 0 bases, with 10 bases spanning the gap. The CDR3 is 14 amino acids. The germline CDR1 and CDR2 sequences are SGHNT and YYREEE (reference sequence). The CDR3 loop is CASSLRALNTEAFF. The CDR3 coding sequence is TGTGCCAGCAGCCTAAGAGCATTGAACACTGAAGCTTTCTTT.

The gene calls are TRBV27 and TRBJ2-3; D gene uncertain. The V end lost 4 bases, the J end lost 4 bases, and 12 bases lay between the germline ends. In germline, CDR1 is MNHEY, CDR2 SMNVEV (reference sequence). This CDR3 is built from 14 residues. The CDR3: CASSYWASPDTQYF. CDR3 nucleotides: TGTGCCAGCAGTTATTGGGCTAGTCCAGATACGCAGTATTTT.

CDR3 residues: CASSQGRGATYEQYF. The CDR3 DNA sequence: TGTGCCAGCAGCCAAGGGCGGGGGGCCACCTACGAGCAGTACTTC. The J gene is TRBJ2-7, the V gene TRBV14; TRBD2 matches at 8 bases. Germline trimming cut 1 base from V and 2 bases from J; bases unmatched to any gene: 4. Germline V lookup: CDR1 SGHDN, CDR2 FVKESK. The CDR3 sequence is 15 residues long.

The chain has TRBV5-8 and TRBJ2-1; no clear D gene. This CDR3 is 15 amino acids long. Trimming removed 0 bases from V and 4 bases from J, with 11 bases in between. The germline gives CDR1 SGHTS, CDR2 YDEGEE. The CDR3, as DNA: TGTGCCAGCAGCTTGGGGGCATATATGTACAATGAGCAGTTCTTC. Protein product: CASSLGAYMYNEQFF.

The chain carries TRBV6-4 and TRBJ2-1; the D is unclear. The CDR3 loop spans 13 amino acids. V lost 1 base and J lost 3, with 4 bases in between. Per the germline V gene, CDR1 is MRHNA and CDR2 is SNTAGT. The CDR3 sequence: CASSDWRYNEQFF. In DNA, the CDR3 is TGTGCCAGCAGTGACTGGCGCTACAATGAGCAGTTCTTC.

The rearrangement joins TRBV6-1 to TRBJ2-7; 12 bases are shared with TRBD2. V gave up 3 bases and J gave up 2 bases; unmatched junction bases: 2. There are 15 residues in the CDR3. The V gene's germline CDR1 is MNHNS and CDR2 SASEGT. The CDR3 region has the DNA TGTGCCAGCAGTGATACTAGCGGGGGGCCCTACGAGCAGTACTTC. This gives the protein CASSDTSGGPYEQYF.

This clone was picked up one time. The rearrangement links TRBV29-1 to TRBJ2-7; 10 bases match TRBD1. Germline V gene sequence: CDR1 SQVTM, CDR2 ANQGSEA. After removal of 5 bases from V and 5 bases from J, the junction contained 9 bases not matched to a gene. The CDR3 sequence is 14 residues long. This chain's CDR3 is CSVLSRDRGDEQYF. CDR3 sequence (DNA): TGCAGCGTTTTGTCCCGGGACAGGGGCGACGAGCAGTACTTC.

The rearrangement uses TRBV5-4 and TRBJ1-4, with D unresolved. The germline gives CDR1 SGHNT, CDR2 YYREEE (reference sequence). V lost 4 bases and J lost 0, with 10 bases in between. The length of the CDR3 is 15 residues. The DNA of the CDR3 is TGTGCCAGCAGCCTGGGGAGGGCAACTAATGAAAAACTGTTTTTT. It is translated as CASSLGRATNEKLFF.

The rearrangement uses TRBV5-1 and TRBJ2-5; the match to TRBD1 covers 8 bases. This CDR3 comprises 15 residues. CDR1 is SGHRS, CDR2 YFSETQ, per germline. With 0 bases clipped from V and 5 bases from J, the junction kept 6 bases outside the gene matches. CDR3 nucleotides: TGCGCCAGCAGCTTGGCCCAGGGGGCTGGGGAGACCCAGTACTTC. As protein: CASSLAQGAGETQYF.

The chain links TRBV4-3 to TRBJ2-7; TRBD1 matches at 7 bases. Germline lookup yields CDR1 LGHNA and CDR2 YSLEER. V shed 1 base, J shed 3 bases, and the junction held 0 bases outside the gene matches. The CDR3 covers 13 residues. The DNA for the CDR3 is TGCGCCAGCAGCCAAGGGACAGGCTACGAGCAGTACTTC. Protein product: CASSQGTGYEQYF.

This rearrangement joins TRBV15 to TRBJ1-2; 10 bases match TRBD1. Trimming at V came to 5 bases and at J to 4 bases, leaving 4 bases not matched to a gene. The CDR3 loop spans 14 amino acids. Germline-derived CDR1 and CDR2 are LNHNV and YYDKDF (reference sequence). CDR3 protein: CATSGGQGGYGYTF. The CDR3 DNA reads TGTGCCACCAGCGGAGGACAGGGGGGCTATGGCTACACCTTC.

The V gene is TRBV4-1, the J gene TRBJ1-2; D remains ambiguous. CDR1 and CDR2 (germline): MGHRA, YSYEKL. CDR3 length: 15 amino acids. V was pared by 0 bases and J by 1 base, with 9 bases between. This chain's CDR3 is CASSQDQALNYGYTF. The CDR3 DNA reads as TGCGCCAGCAGCCAAGACCAGGCCCTTAACTATGGCTACACCTTC.

The chain employs TRBV3-1 (or the pseudogene TRBV3-2) and TRBJ2-7; TRBD1 agrees at 7 bases. The germline V gene encodes CDR1 LGHDT and CDR2 YNNKEL (reference sequence). The CDR3 totals 15 residues. Trimming removed 3 bases from V and 5 bases from J; junction bases left unmatched: 10. CDR3 loop: CASSHLSGGSHEQYF. Here the CDR3 DNA reads TGTGCCAGCAGCCACCTTTCAGGGGGATCCCACGAGCAGTACTTC.

The rearrangement links TRBV19 to TRBJ1-1; D not resolved. V was trimmed by 5 bases and J by 5 bases, leaving 12 bases between them. From germline, CDR1 is LNHDA and CDR2 SQIVND (reference sequence). The CDR3 length is 13 residues. The CDR3 DNA is TGTGCCAGTAGTCCCCTCTTTTTGACTGAAGCTTTCTTT. This codes for CASSPLFLTEAFF.

The chain combines TRBV27 with TRBJ2-3; D ambiguous. The V gene's germline CDR1 is MNHEY and CDR2 SMNVEV (reference sequence). V lost 8 bases to trimming and J lost 2 bases, with 14 bases between them. This CDR3 contains 14 residues. CDR3 region: CASGRVPLTDTQYF. Here the CDR3 DNA reads TGTGCCAGCGGGCGTGTCCCGCTCACAGATACGCAGTATTTT.

The J gene is TRBJ2-4, the V gene TRBV6-1; 7 bases are shared with TRBD1. The germline V gene encodes CDR1 MNHNS and CDR2 SASEGT. The CDR3 totals 15 residues. V dropped 3 bases and J dropped 4; count of bases not matched to a gene: 6. The chain's CDR3 is CASSDPGTEKNIQYF. The CDR3 bases are TGTGCCAGCAGTGATCCCGGGACAGAAAAAAACATTCAGTACTTC.

This rearrangement joins TRBV4-2 to TRBJ2-1; TRBD2 matches at 12 bases. V trimming: 0 bases; J trimming: 6 bases; junction bases outside the gene matches: 6. This CDR3 has 17 residues. CDR1 is LGHNA, CDR2 YNFKEQ, per germline. The CDR3 loop reads CASSQDKTSGGINEQFF. CDR3 nucleotide sequence: TGTGCCAGCAGCCAAGATAAGACTAGCGGGGGAATCAATGAGCAGTTCTTC.

The table lists this clone with a count of one. V gene TRBV4-3 combines with J gene TRBJ2-1; no clear D gene. Germline V gene lookup returns CDR1 LGHNA and CDR2 YSLEER. This CDR3 has 13 residues. V lost 3 bases and J 4 bases, leaving 7 bases between the germline ends. The DNA for the CDR3 is TGCGCCAGCAGCCAGGCCGCTTACAATGAGCAGTTCTTC. The encoded protein is CASSQAAYNEQFF.